Listed below are T cell receptor beta chains from one sample, sequenced in a study of molecular identifiers for immune sequencing clone quantification. TCRdb reprocessed the PCR reads via MiXCR and lists one record per CDR3 protein. The table includes some 580,000 distinct CDR3 sequences, roughly 25% detected once. Material for sequencing was naive CD8+ T cells from blood, with Jurkat cell RNA spiked in. These receptors were taken from a human donor in good health. Some libraries in this study had Jurkat cell RNA spiked in. CDR3s include the opening cysteine and the closing phenylalanine or tryptophan. The D gene is left open where the match is weak. The size field is filled for only some rows; it gives once, few, many or a size class.

TRBV27	TRBJ1-5	few	14	NA	TGTGCCAGCAGTTTTGCTCTTAGCAATCAGCCCCAGCATTTT	CASSFALSNQPQHF
TRBV27	TRBJ2-3	many	12	NA	TGTGCCAGTAGCGGTTACACAGATACGCAGTATTTT	CASSGYTDTQYF
TRBV23-1	TRBJ2-5	many	19	TRBD1	TGCGCCAGCAGTCAATACGCCCCGCCCGGACAGGGAAGGCGAGAGACCCAGTACTTC	CASSQYAPPGQGRRETQYF
TRBV6-2/TRBV6-3	TRBJ2-3	many	11	NA	TGTGCCAGCAGTCACACGGACAGTGAGTATTTT	CASSHTDSEYF
TRBV9	TRBJ2-3	NA	15	TRBD2	TGTGCCAGCAGCGTAGGTGGACTAGCAGCAGATACGCAGTATTTT	CASSVGGLAADTQYF
TRBV7-9	TRBJ2-1	few	15	TRBD2	TGTGCCAGCAGCCAACTAAGCGGGACTGACAATGAGCAGTTCTTC	CASSQLSGTDNEQFF
TRBV19	TRBJ2-7	few	13	NA	TGTGCCAGTAGCGGGACACCTAACTACGAGCAGTACTTC	CASSGTPNYEQYF
TRBV12-5	TRBJ2-2	NA	12	NA	TGTGTCCCGAGTCCTCCAACCGGGGAGCTGTTTTTT	CVPSPPTGELFF
TRBV4-3	TRBJ2-5	NA	15	NA	TGCGCCAGCAGCCTAGACATAGCGGTACAAGAGACCCAGTACTTC	CASSLDIAVQETQYF
TRBV9	TRBJ1-5	many	13	NA	TGTGCCAGCAGCGTAGGGGACAATCAGCCCCAGCATTTT	CASSVGDNQPQHF
TRBV18	TRBJ2-1	few	18	TRBD2	TGTGCCAGCTCACCACCAACCGAGGGACTAGTTTTTTGGAATGAGCAGTTCTTC	CASSPPTEGLVFWNEQFF
TRBV10-2	TRBJ1-5	many	12	NA	TGCGCCAGCAGTGAGTCTCTTCAGCCCCAGCATTTT	CASSESLQPQHF
TRBV5-1	TRBJ2-7	NA	15	NA	TGCGCCAGCAGCTTTGGCAGCTCCGCCACCTACGAGCAGTACTTC	CASSFGSSATYEQYF
TRBV19	TRBJ2-7	few	17	TRBD1	TGTGCCAGTAGTTTAGGACAGGGGTCCTTAACCTCCTACGAGCAGTACTTC	CASSLGQGSLTSYEQYF
TRBV13	TRBJ2-7	NA	16	NA	TGTGCCAGCAGCTACCGAATGGGGGCAGCTTCCTACGAGCAGTACTTC	CASSYRMGAASYEQYF
TRBV28	TRBJ2-7	few	14	NA	TGTGCCAGCAGGGACCCTCGGGAGACCTACGAGCAGTACTTC	CASRDPRETYEQYF
TRBV4-3	TRBJ1-3	few	15	NA	TGCGCCAGCAGCCAAGATGTCAGCTCTGGAAACACCATATATTTT	CASSQDVSSGNTIYF
TRBV27	TRBJ1-5	NA	15	NA	TGTGCCAGCAGAGAAACCCCTACAGAGGGTCAGCCCCAGCATTTT	CASRETPTEGQPQHF
TRBV13	TRBJ2-5	many	15	TRBD2	TGTGCCAGCAGCGACGGACTAGCGGGTCCGGAGACCCAGTACTTC	CASSDGLAGPETQYF
TRBV3-1	TRBJ2-5	NA	18	TRBD2	TGTGCCAGCAGCCAAGATCCGGCTAGCGGAAAGTACCAAGAGACCCAGTACTTC	CASSQDPASGKYQETQYF
TRBV7-2	TRBJ1-1	many	13	NA	TGTGCCAGCAGCTTAGACTGGATTACTGAAGCTTTCTTT	CASSLDWITEAFF
TRBV5-5	TRBJ2-2	NA	12	NA	TGTGCCAGCAGCACTATCACCGGGGAGCTGTTTTTT	CASSTITGELFF
TRBV20-1	TRBJ1-1	many	15	NA	TGCAGTGCTAGAGATGTAAGAGACCAGAACACTGAAGCTTTCTTT	CSARDVRDQNTEAFF
TRBV19	TRBJ2-2	NA	15	NA	TGTGCCAGTAGTATACCGGGGGCCGGCACCGGGGAGCTGTTTTTT	CASSIPGAGTGELFF
TRBV27	TRBJ2-3	many	17	NA	TGTGCCAGCGGCCCTTTGGACCGATTAACTAGCACAGATACGCAGTATTTT	CASGPLDRLTSTDTQYF
TRBV14	TRBJ2-3	many	20	TRBD2	TGTGCCAGCAGCCAAGTCCGCGGTAGCGGGACTTTCTTTCGCACAGATACGCAGTATTTT	CASSQVRGSGTFFRTDTQYF
TRBV12-3/TRBV12-4	TRBJ1-4	NA	15	TRBD1	TGTGCCAGCAGTTTAGGGACAGGGGGGGAGGAAAAACTGTTTTTT	CASSLGTGGEEKLFF
TRBV7-6	TRBJ2-1	NA	16	NA	TGTGCCAGCAGCACGACTAGACGAACCTCCTACAATGAGCAGTTCTTC	CASSTTRRTSYNEQFF
TRBV23-1	TRBJ2-3	NA	17	TRBD2	TGCGCCAGCAGTCGAGGGGACCCCAGCGGGAGGCGGGATACGCAGTATTTT	CASSRGDPSGRRDTQYF
TRBV11-2	TRBJ1-1	NA	13	NA	TGTGCCAGCAGCATGGTCGGTTACACTGAAGCTTTCTTT	CASSMVGYTEAFF
TRBV9	TRBJ1-1	few	16	TRBD1	TGTGCCAGCAGCGTAGGCCTGGACAGGAAGAACACTGAAGCTTTCTTT	CASSVGLDRKNTEAFF
TRBV28	TRBJ2-3	many	16	NA	TGTGCCAGCAGTCACCGGGACGGAACCTACACAGATACGCAGTATTTT	CASSHRDGTYTDTQYF
TRBV30	TRBJ2-1	few	13	NA	TGTGCCTGGAGGGTGGGAGGGGGTATTACGCAGTTCTTC	CAWRVGGGITQFF
TRBV4-2	TRBJ2-1	NA	15	NA	TGTGCCAGCAGCCAAGGGATGCCCGGGTACAATGAGCAGTTCTTC	CASSQGMPGYNEQFF
TRBV28	TRBJ2-7	NA	15	NA	TGTGCCAGCAGTTTTCGGGGACACCGATCCTACGAGCAGTACTTC	CASSFRGHRSYEQYF
TRBV24-1	TRBJ2-2	NA	15	NA	TGTGCCACCAGTACAGTGGTTATGGACACCGGGGAGCTGTTTTTT	CATSTVVMDTGELFF
TRBV19	TRBJ1-2	NA	12	NA	TGTGCCAGTGCCCACGGCACCTATGGCTACACCTTC	CASAHGTYGYTF
TRBV19	TRBJ1-1	few	15	NA	TGTGCCACCACCCTCGGGGGACAACCTAACACTGAAGCTTTCTTT	CATTLGGQPNTEAFF
TRBV19	TRBJ2-5	NA	16	TRBD2	TGTGCCAGTAGTACCGCCTCGGGACTAGCGGAAGAGACCCAGTACTTC	CASSTASGLAEETQYF
TRBV14	TRBJ1-6	NA	19	NA	TGTGCCAGCAGCCAAGGTGCCTGGAGTGAGGCCCAGTTTGGTTCACCCCTCCGCTTT	CASSQGAWSEAQFGSPLRF
TRBV4-3	TRBJ2-7	NA	15	NA	TGCGCCAGCAGCCAAGATAAGCGCCCCTCCTACGAGCAGTACTTC	CASSQDKRPSYEQYF
TRBV23-1	TRBJ2-5	many	13	TRBD1	TGCGCCAGCAGTCGAGGGGACAGGGGGTTCCAGTACTTC	CASSRGDRGFQYF
TRBV20-1	TRBJ1-1	few	14	NA	TGCAGTGCTAAAACGCTTGCGGGTTTCGCTGAAGCTTTCTTT	CSAKTLAGFAEAFF
TRBV2	TRBJ2-1	NA	17	TRBD2	TGTGCCAGCAGTGAAGGGAGGGACTACGGGTCCCACAATGAGCAGTTCTTC	CASSEGRDYGSHNEQFF
TRBV14	TRBJ1-6	few	18	NA	TGTGCCAGCAGCCACCAGAGGCTCGAAAACTCCTATAATTCACCCCTCCACTTT	CASSHQRLENSYNSPLHF
TRBV11-2	TRBJ2-7	many	13	TRBD1	TGTGCCAGCAGCTCGGGACAGATATACGAGCAGTACTTC	CASSSGQIYEQYF
TRBV6-4	TRBJ2-7	NA	15	NA	TGTGCCAGGATCGTTCCTGGGGCTGGGGCCGACGAGCAGTACTTC	CARIVPGAGADEQYF
TRBV13	TRBJ2-7	many	14	TRBD1	TGTGCCAGCAGCCCAGGACAGGGGACGGGGGAGCAGTACTTC	CASSPGQGTGEQYF
TRBV6-1	TRBJ1-1	NA	12	NA	TGTGCCAGCATGGAGGGGTGGCGTGAAGCTTTCTTT	CASMEGWREAFF
TRBV19	TRBJ2-1	NA	15	NA	TGTGCCAGTTCCAAACCGAGGGGCATCTGCAATGAGCAGTTCTTC	CASSKPRGICNEQFF
TRBV4-2	TRBJ2-1	NA	16	TRBD1	TGTGCCAGCAGCCAAGAGGACAGGGTATCCTACAATGAGCAGTTCTTC	CASSQEDRVSYNEQFF
TRBV4-1	TRBJ2-7	NA	15	NA	TGCGCCAGCAGCCAGGGGGGGGGCACAGCCTACGAGCAGTACTTC	CASSQGGGTAYEQYF
TRBV5-1	TRBJ2-5	many	15	NA	TGCGCCAGCAGCTGGTCGCTGTCCGAGCAAGAGACCCAGTACTTC	CASSWSLSEQETQYF